Given below is one TCR beta chain in context. Germline loops: CDR1 SGHDT, CDR2 YYEEEE. CDR3 length: 13 residues. Trimming left V 1 base short and J 6 bases short, with 7 bases between. One entry per CDR3 protein, called by TCRdb with MiXCR from the RACE reads. The sample carries 45,000 or so distinct CDR3 sequences, 4.4% recorded once. This specimen comes from a study of human T cells and chemical hapten exposure. As for time point: healthy volunteer bleed at 2 weeks. Total RNA came from unfractionated whole blood. The origin of this receptor is a human donor in good health. Some clones in this sample may be carry-over from other donors' samples. The specimen was whole blood. V and J are TRBV5-6 and TRBJ2-2; TRBD1 might be the D (5 bases). CDR3 amino acids: CASSLRGAGELFF. Here the CDR3 DNA reads TGTGCCAGCAGCTTGAGGGGCGCCGGGGAGCTGTTTTTT.